Presented here are 32 T cell receptor beta chains from one specimen sequenced in a study of T cell responses to AZD1222 COVID-19 vaccine. Assay used: immunoSEQ multiplex PCR; TCRdb lists only in-frame clones, some missing. The sample lists fewer than 45,000 clones, approximately 91% seen once, with approximately 7% in the top ten. The input for sequencing was peripheral blood, taken on day 0 of AZD1222 vaccination. The receptors shown here come from an adult in good health.

V gene TRBV7-9 combines with J gene TRBJ1-2; TRBD1 is a possible D gene (5 bases). The CDR3 extends over 14 amino acids. V was pared by 3 bases and J by 4 bases, with 12 bases between. Germline V gene data show CDR1 as SEHNR and CDR2 as FQNEAQ (reference sequence). The CDR3 loop reads CASSFGQGGYGYTF. The CDR3 region has the DNA TGTGCCAGCAGCTTTGGTCAGGGCGGCTATGGCTACACCTTC.

This chain links TRBV9 with TRBJ2-7; 7 bases are a match to TRBD1. The CDR3 totals 14 residues. From germline, CDR1 is SGDLS and CDR2 YYNGEE. Trimming removed 0 bases from V and 6 bases from J; junction bases left unmatched: 6. This chain's CDR3 is CASSVGPRTGEQYF. CDR3 sequence (DNA): TGTGCCAGCAGCGTAGGCCCACGGACAGGCGAGCAGTACTTC.

The chain couples TRBV5-3 to TRBJ2-7, with D possibly TRBD1 on 6 matching bases. TRBV5-3 is identified as an open reading frame with a role that is uncertain. This CDR3 spans 14 amino acids. Deletions cut 4 bases from V and 1 base from J, with 12 bases between. CDR3: CARSDAGESYEQYF. The CDR3 region has the DNA TGTGCCAGAAGCGACGCAGGGGAATCCTACGAGCAGTACTTC.

This sequence joins TRBV3-1 (or the pseudogene TRBV3-2) and TRBJ2-3; D is unresolved. There are 13 residues in the CDR3. V lost 4 bases to trimming and J lost 6 bases, with 11 bases between them. The germline V gene has CDR1 LGHDT and CDR2 YNNKEL (reference sequence). The CDR3 is CASSPLIRDTQYF. In DNA, the CDR3 is TGTGCCAGCAGCCCTTTAATTCGGGATACGCAGTATTTT.

V gene TRBV6-6 combines with J gene TRBJ2-5; 11 nucleotides align to TRBD2. Germline V gene sequence: CDR1 MNHNY, CDR2 SVGAGI (reference sequence). The CDR3 spans 15 residues. The V gene end was trimmed by 7 bases and the J gene end by 5 bases; junction bases not matched to a gene: 9. The CDR3 DNA reads TGTGCCAGCATTGATAGCGGGAGGGCCGGGGAGACCCAGTACTTC. It translates to CASIDSGRAGETQYF.

This sequence joins TRBV21-1 and TRBJ1-5; whether TRBD1, the table's D call, matches the DNA was not checked. TRBV21-1 represents a pseudogene. The CDR3 is 18 amino acids. The CDR3 protein is CASSKNRCEQLSNQPQHF. The CDR3 nucleotides are TGTGCCAGCAGCAAAAATCGGTGCGAACAGTTGAGCAATCAGCCCCAGCATTTT.

The chain carries TRBV5-1 and TRBJ1-1; 7 nucleotides match TRBD1. V shed 3 bases, J shed 8 bases, and the junction held 7 bases outside the gene matches. Germline assignment: CDR1 SGHRS and CDR2 YFSETQ. This CDR3 spans 13 amino acids. In nucleotides, the CDR3 is TGCGCCAGCAGCTCCCGACAGGGAGAAGAAGCTTTCTTT. Protein sequence: CASSSRQGEEAFF.

The chain uses TRBV9 and TRBJ1-1, with D possibly matching TRBD1 (5 bases). CDR1 and CDR2 from the germline V gene are SGDLS and YYNGEE. This CDR3 has 15 amino acids. Between the trimmed V and J ends, which lost 0 bases and 3 bases, there was a span of 12 bases. CDR3 sequence: CASSVGWGQDTEAFF. The CDR3 DNA reads TGTGCCAGCAGCGTAGGATGGGGCCAAGACACTGAAGCTTTCTTT.

CDR3 bases: TGTGCCAGCAGTTACTCGAGGAGCCAAGAGACCCAGTACTTC. It is translated as CASSYSRSQETQYF. The chain is built from TRBV6-5 and TRBJ2-5; D not certain. The germline CDR1 and CDR2 sequences are MNHEY and SVGAGI. The CDR3 is 14 amino acids. The ends were cut back, 0 bases at V and 1 base at J, with 6 bases in the middle.

The chain joins TRBV29-1 to TRBJ2-7; unclear D gene. There are 13 residues in the CDR3. V was pared by 4 bases and J by 7 bases, with 17 bases between. Looked up from germline, CDR1 is SQVTM and CDR2 is ANQGSEA. CDR3 DNA sequence: TGCAGCGTTGGCCCAGATAGGGTGAGTGAGCAGTACTTC. Its protein product is CSVGPDRVSEQYF.

This rearrangement joins TRBV5-1 to TRBJ1-1; 7 nucleotides line up with TRBD1. CDR3 length: 14 amino acids. V trimming: 4 bases; J trimming: 4 bases; junction bases outside the gene matches: 7. From germline, CDR1 is SGHRS and CDR2 YFSETQ. The CDR3 is CASSITGESTEAFF. The CDR3 DNA follows: TGCGCCAGCAGCATCACAGGGGAAAGCACTGAAGCTTTCTTT.

The chain combines TRBV15 with TRBJ1-3, with a possible D match to TRBD1 (5 bases). The germline V gene encodes CDR1 LNHNV and CDR2 YYDKDF (reference sequence). The CDR3 spans 15 residues. Trimming cost V 0 bases and J 2 bases, with 8 bases left between them. The CDR3: CATSRDGGTGNTIYF. DNA for the CDR3: TGTGCCACCAGCAGAGATGGGGGGACTGGAAACACCATATATTTT.

The V gene is TRBV6-2 or TRBV6-3, the J gene TRBJ1-1; D not certain. CDR1 is MNHEY, CDR2 SVGEGT, per germline. V shed 6 bases and J shed 6 bases, with 17 bases lying between them. This CDR3 is built from 14 residues. The CDR3, as DNA: TGTGCCAGCAGCCGGGGTCGTCTTAAGGCTGAAGCTTTCTTT. Its protein product is CASSRGRLKAEAFF.

This clone occurred a few times. The genes are TRBV7-2 and TRBJ1-4, with a tentative D call TRBD1 (6 bases). The CDR3 loop spans 15 amino acids. V was shortened by 5 bases and J by 8 bases, with 18 bases between the two germline ends. In germline, CDR1 is SGHTA, CDR2 FQGNSA. In nucleotides, the CDR3 is TGTGCCAGCAGCCGCTCTGGGCAGGGGCGGGAAAAACTGTTTTTT. Translating it yields CASSRSGQGREKLFF.

CDR3 region: CATSSHQRGGTDTQYF. DNA for the CDR3: TGTGCCACCAGCAGCCACCAGCGGGGGGGCACAGATACGCAGTATTTT. The chain employs TRBV15 and TRBJ2-3; 9 bases fit TRBD2. Germline CDR1 LNHNV, CDR2 YYDKDF (reference sequence). Trimming removed 3 bases from V and 1 base from J; junction bases left unmatched: 5. This CDR3 has 16 residues. The entire variable domain, with the rest obtained from reference TRBV15 and TRBJ2-3, is as follows: DAMVIQNPRYQVTQFGKPVTLSCSQTLNHNVMYWYQQKSSQAPKLLFHYYDKDFNNEADTPDNFQSRRPNTSFCFLDIRSPGLGDTAMYLCATSSHQRGGTDTQYFGPGTRLTVL.

The sample holds one count of this clone. This chain connects TRBV24-1 to TRBJ1-5; no reliable D call. CDR3 length: 13 residues. Germline CDR1 and CDR2: KGHDR and SFDVKD. Trimming took off 7 bases at V and 4 bases at J, with 10 bases between the two ends. The CDR3 region is CATSDTVNQPQHF. DNA for the CDR3: TGTGCCACCAGCGATACGGTGAATCAGCCCCAGCATTTT.

The gene calls are TRBV10-1 and TRBJ2-2; D is possibly TRBD2 (5 bases). Looked up from germline, CDR1 is WNHNN and CDR2 is SYGVQD (reference sequence). Trimming cost V 6 bases and J 7 bases, with 12 bases left between them. This CDR3 is built from 13 residues. CDR3 in DNA: TGCGCCAGCAGAGCCGGGGTTGGCGGGGAGCTGTTTTTT. Translation gives CASRAGVGGELFF.

This chain connects TRBV10-1 to TRBJ2-1; a possible D gene is TRBD2 (6 bases). V shed 5 bases and J shed 7 bases, with 12 bases lying between them. Germline CDR1 reads WNHNN; CDR2 reads SYGVQD (reference sequence). The CDR3 length is 13 residues. The CDR3 region has the DNA TGCGCCAGCAGTTCCAGTAGCGGAAATGAGCAGTTCTTC. Translated: CASSSSSGNEQFF.

The gene calls are TRBV6-5 and TRBJ2-7; a weak D match, TRBD1 (6 bases). This CDR3 has 15 residues. Germline lookup yields CDR1 MNHEY and CDR2 SVGAGI. V lost 3 bases and J 5 bases, leaving 17 bases between the germline ends. CDR3 bases: TGTGCCAGCAGTTATTTTGGTCAGGGGTGGCACGAGCAGTACTTC. This codes for CASSYFGQGWHEQYF.

The rearrangement links TRBV18 to TRBJ1-1; perhaps TRBD1 as D (6 bases). CDR3 length: 14 residues. The V end was cut by 4 bases, the J end by 5 bases, with 14 bases between. Germline V gives CDR1 KGHSH, CDR2 LQKENI. The CDR3: CASSLTGMGTEAFF. The CDR3 DNA reads TGTGCCAGCTCACTTACAGGGATGGGAACTGAAGCTTTCTTT.

The V gene is TRBV14, the J gene TRBJ2-1; unclear D gene. Trimming pared 0 bases from V and 4 bases from J, leaving 7 bases between. Per the germline V gene, CDR1 is SGHDN and CDR2 is FVKESK. This CDR3 has 14 residues. The CDR3 loop is CASSQEMRYNEQFF. CDR3 DNA sequence: TGTGCCAGCAGCCAAGAGATGCGTTACAATGAGCAGTTCTTC. Together with reference TRBV14 and TRBJ2-1, the CDR3 gives the full variable domain: EAGVTQFPSHSVIEKGQTVTLRCDPISGHDNLYWYRRVMGKEIKFLLHFVKESKQDESGMPNNRFLAERTGGTYSTLKVQPAELEDSGVYFCASSQEMRYNEQFFGPGTRLTVL.

J is TRBJ1-1 and V is TRBV6-5; D not resolved. The CDR3 covers 13 residues. Germline V CDR1 and CDR2: MNHEY, SVGAGI. Trimming cost V 7 bases and J 3 bases, with 12 bases left between them. The CDR3 protein is CASTLLGYTEAFF. CDR3 nucleotide sequence: TGTGCCAGCACCCTCCTGGGGTACACTGAAGCTTTCTTT.

V is TRBV3-1 (or the pseudogene TRBV3-2) and J is TRBJ1-1, with D hard to call. V dropped 1 base and J dropped 1 base, with 4 bases sitting between them. CDR1 is LGHDT and CDR2 is YNNKEL in the germline V gene (reference sequence). This CDR3 region has 13 residues. The chain's CDR3 is CASSQVRNTEAFF. CDR3 nucleotide sequence: TGTGCCAGCAGCCAAGTGAGGAACACTGAAGCTTTCTTT.

This clone was seen a handful of times. This chain joins TRBV24-1 and TRBJ1-1; D unclear. The V end lost 9 bases, the J end lost 0 bases, and 10 bases lay between the germline ends. Germline V gene data show CDR1 as KGHDR and CDR2 as SFDVKD. The CDR3 runs to 13 residues. The DNA of the CDR3 is TGTGCCACCCGACAAGGGATGAACACTGAAGCTTTCTTT. Translation: CATRQGMNTEAFF.

The rearrangement joins TRBV7-9 to TRBJ2-4, with D tentatively TRBD1 or TRBD2 (5 bases each). The CDR3 totals 14 residues. With 5 bases removed from V and 11 bases from J, the gap between germline ends came to 19 bases. Germline CDR1 and CDR2: SEHNR and FQNEAQ (reference sequence). The CDR3 DNA is TGTGCCAGCAGCCCTCCGGGGCGAGGGTCGGTTCAGTACTTC. The encoded protein is CASSPPGRGSVQYF. Full variable domain (remainder filled in from reference TRBV7-9 and TRBJ2-4): DTGVSQNPRHKITKRGQNVTFRCDPISEHNRLYWYRQTLGQGPEFLTYFQNEAQLEKSRLLSDRFSAERPKGSFSTLEIQRTEQGDSAMYLCASSPPGRGSVQYFGAGTRLSVL.

In this sample, this clone turned up once. The chain employs TRBV5-5 and TRBJ1-4; TRBD1 is a possible D gene (6 bases). Trimming stripped 0 bases from V and 3 bases from J, with 6 bases between. The germline CDR1 and CDR2 sequences are SGHKS and YYEKEE (reference sequence). This CDR3 contains 14 residues. Here the CDR3 DNA reads TGTGCCAGCAGCTTGGCAGGGGCTAATGAAAAACTGTTTTTT. This translates into CASSLAGANEKLFF. The full variable domain, rest sourced from reference TRBV5-5 and TRBJ1-4, is DAGVTQSPTHLIKTRGQQVTLRCSPISGHKSVSWYQQVLGQGPQFIFQYYEKEERGRGNFPDRFSARQFPNYSSELNVNALLLGDSALYLCASSLAGANEKLFFGSGTQLSVL.

The CDR3 sequence: CASSRTGLNTEAFF. The CDR3 DNA reads TGTGCCAGCAGCCGGACAGGCCTGAACACTGAAGCTTTCTTT. This sequence joins TRBV4-2 and TRBJ1-1, with 7 bases identical to TRBD1. Trimming removed 4 bases from V and 0 bases from J; junction bases left unmatched: 2. This CDR3 has 14 residues. Looked up from germline, CDR1 is LGHNA and CDR2 is YNFKEQ.

V is TRBV4-1 and J is TRBJ2-2; unclear D gene. The CDR3 totals 15 residues. Trimming shortened V by 3 bases and J by 0 bases, and 8 bases separated the two germline ends. CDR1 and CDR2 (germline): MGHRA, YSYEKL. The CDR3 DNA reads as TGCGCCAGCAGCCACGGAAAGTCGAACACCGGGGAGCTGTTTTTT. The encoded protein is CASSHGKSNTGELFF.

The chain links TRBV6-5 to TRBJ1-3; unclear D gene. V shed 6 bases and J shed 4 bases, with 10 bases lying between them. The CDR3 totals 13 residues. CDR1 is MNHEY, CDR2 SVGAGI, per germline. CDR3 nucleotide sequence: TGTGCCAGCAGAACCGGTAACGGAAACACCATATATTTT. Residues: CASRTGNGNTIYF.

This chain uses TRBV18 with TRBJ1-1; D is unresolved. Germline V lookup: CDR1 KGHSH, CDR2 LQKENI. V gave up 6 bases and J gave up 2 bases, with 10 bases separating them. The CDR3 consists of 13 residues. CDR3 sequence: CASSPADNTEAFF. For the CDR3, the DNA is TGTGCCAGCTCGCCGGCGGATAACACTGAAGCTTTCTTT.

This chain uses TRBV2 with TRBJ1-3; D gene ambiguous. The germline CDR1 and CDR2 sequences are SNHLY and FYNNEI. The CDR3 has 14 residues. Trimming took off 10 bases at V and 0 bases at J, with 13 bases between the two ends. The CDR3 reads CATRTAFSGNTIYF. In DNA form, the CDR3 reads TGTGCCACCCGGACGGCTTTCTCTGGAAACACCATATATTTT.

V gene TRBV7-9 combines with J gene TRBJ2-4; tentatively, D is TRBD1 (6 bases). The CDR3 extends over 16 amino acids. V lost 5 bases, J lost 1 base, and 15 bases lay in between. CDR1 SEHNR and CDR2 FQNEAQ come from the germline V gene (reference sequence). The CDR3 nucleotides are TGTGCCAGCAGCCCCCTGCTGCAGGGGGCCAAAAACATTCAGTACTTC. Translated, it gives CASSPLLQGAKNIQYF.